Listed below are T cell receptor beta chains from one sample, sequenced in a study of OX40 agonist ivuxolimab in advanced cancers. Sequenced by immunoSEQ multiplex PCR; TCRdb stores in-frame clones only, minus some. The top ten hold about 1.2% of the sample, which has 50,000 to 75,000 clones, approximately 86% seen once. The sequencing used CD4+ or CD8+ T cells sorted from blood, collected in a trial of the OX40 agonist ivuxolimab. Receptor source: an adult with an advanced solid tumor such as melanoma, head and neck, liver or kidney cancer. CDR3s include the opening cysteine and the closing phenylalanine or tryptophan. Each record gives: J gene, clone size, D gene, V gene, CDR3 DNA, CDR3 protein. A D gene is named only where the DNA matches it firmly. For some rows the clone size is stated as once, few or many, or as a class when expanded; others skip it.

>TRBJ2-1|once|TRBD2|TRBV6-5
TGTGCCAGCAGGAGAGCGGGGGGCGTGGATGAGCAGTTCTTC
CASRRAGGVDEQFF
>TRBJ2-7|.|TRBD1|TRBV29-1
TGCAGCGTTCGCCGGGACAGGGATTTTCACGAGCAGTACTTC
CSVRRDRDFHEQYF
>TRBJ1-1|.|.|TRBV19
TGTGCCAGTAAACAGATGAACACTGAAGCTTTCTTT
CASKQMNTEAFF
>TRBJ1-5|.|.|TRBV7-6
TGTGCCAGCAGCTTAGGGGTGGCCCAAAATCAGCCCCAGCATTTT
CASSLGVAQNQPQHF
>TRBJ1-6|.|.|TRBV19
TGTGCCAGTAGTATATCGGGACAAGAAAGCACCCTCCACTTT
CASSISGQESTLHF
>TRBJ2-1|.|TRBD2|TRBV4-2
TGTGCCAGCAGCCAAAAAGGGACTAGCGGGGACAATGAGCAGTTCTTC
CASSQKGTSGDNEQFF
>TRBJ1-3|.|TRBD1|TRBV19
TGTGCCACCGACAGGGGATCTGGAAACACCATATATTTT
CATDRGSGNTIYF
>TRBJ1-5|few|TRBD1|TRBV6-1
TGTGCCAGCAGTGAATTTGGGGACAGGCCTTATAGCAATCAGCCCCAGCATTTT
CASSEFGDRPYSNQPQHF
>TRBJ2-5|.|TRBD2|TRBV27
TGTGCCAGCAGTCCAAGGGGACTAGCGGGGTTGGAGACCCAGTACTTC
CASSPRGLAGLETQYF
>TRBJ1-2|.|TRBD1|TRBV4-1
TGCGCCAGCAGCCAAGCTTCTCGGACAGGGCAAAGTGGCTACACCTTC
CASSQASRTGQSGYTF
>TRBJ1-2|.|TRBD1|TRBV7-8
TGTGCCAGCAGCCACCGACAGGGGCGCGGGGTTTACTATGGCTACACCTTC
CASSHRQGRGVYYGYTF
>TRBJ2-7|.|.|TRBV6-5
TGTGCCAGCAGTTACTCGCGAAGTACCTACGAGCAGTACTTC
CASSYSRSTYEQYF
>TRBJ2-3|.|.|TRBV11-2
TGTGCCAGCAGCTTAGGGGGGTACACAGATACGCAGTATTTT
CASSLGGYTDTQYF